The source of this T cell receptor (beta chain) is a study of T-cell memory formation after mild COVID-19. Study background: Across donors, TCR clusters were largely donor specific. Overall study results and limits: Later expanders leaned CD4+, whereas day 15 to 85 contracting clones were balanced CD4/CD8. Whether second-wave clones peaking at day 37 were SARS-CoV-2 specific went unconfirmed.

The CDR3 runs to 15 residues. Germline CDR1 reads MNHEY; CDR2 reads SVGAGI. V lost 5 bases, J lost 6 bases, and 5 bases stayed unmatched. One entry per CDR3 protein results from TCRdb running MiXCR on the 5' RACE reads. The sample carries under 550,000 distinct CDR3 sequences, over 15% recorded once. This clonotype came up a few times. Antigen unknown. The chain uses TRBV6-5 and TRBJ2-2, with TRBD2 matching 11 bases. The sequence came from an adult woman who had mild COVID-19 (a few samples of this study predate the infection). Cell type and time point are not known. The sample was PBMCs or a T cell subset sorted from them (not recorded which). In DNA form, the CDR3 reads TGTGCCAGCAGTATACTAGCGGGAGCGGCCGGGGAGCTGTTTTTT. This encodes CASSILAGAAGELFF.